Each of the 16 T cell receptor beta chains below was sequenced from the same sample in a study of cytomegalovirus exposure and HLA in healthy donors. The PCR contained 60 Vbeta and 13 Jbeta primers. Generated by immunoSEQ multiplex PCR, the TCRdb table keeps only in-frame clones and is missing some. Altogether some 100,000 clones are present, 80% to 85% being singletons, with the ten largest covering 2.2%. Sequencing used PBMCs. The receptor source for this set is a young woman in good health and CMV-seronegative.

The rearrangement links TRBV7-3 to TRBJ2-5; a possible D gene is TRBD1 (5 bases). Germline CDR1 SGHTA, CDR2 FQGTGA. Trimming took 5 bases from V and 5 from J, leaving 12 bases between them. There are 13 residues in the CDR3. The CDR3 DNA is TGTGCCAGCAGCCCAGGACACGCGGAGACCCAGTACTTC. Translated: CASSPGHAETQYF.

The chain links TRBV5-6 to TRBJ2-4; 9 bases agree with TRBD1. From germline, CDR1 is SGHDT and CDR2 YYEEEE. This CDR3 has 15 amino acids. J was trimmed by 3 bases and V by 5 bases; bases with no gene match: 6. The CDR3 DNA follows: TGTGCCAGCAGATCGGACAGGGGACTCAAAAACATTCAGTACTTC. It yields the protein CASRSDRGLKNIQYF.

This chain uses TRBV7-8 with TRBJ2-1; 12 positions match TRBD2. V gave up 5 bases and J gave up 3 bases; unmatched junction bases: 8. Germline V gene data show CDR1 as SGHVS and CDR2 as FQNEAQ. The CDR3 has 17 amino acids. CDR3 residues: CASSPTSGRRGYNEQFF. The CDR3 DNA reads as TGTGCCAGCAGCCCGACTAGCGGGAGAAGGGGCTACAATGAGCAGTTCTTC.

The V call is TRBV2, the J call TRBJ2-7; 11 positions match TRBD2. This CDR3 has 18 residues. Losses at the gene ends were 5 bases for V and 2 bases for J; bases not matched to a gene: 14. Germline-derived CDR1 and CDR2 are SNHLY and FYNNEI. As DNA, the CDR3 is TGTGCCAGCAGTTATAGTATCGGGACTAGCGGAATGACCTACGAGCAGTACTTC. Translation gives CASSYSIGTSGMTYEQYF.

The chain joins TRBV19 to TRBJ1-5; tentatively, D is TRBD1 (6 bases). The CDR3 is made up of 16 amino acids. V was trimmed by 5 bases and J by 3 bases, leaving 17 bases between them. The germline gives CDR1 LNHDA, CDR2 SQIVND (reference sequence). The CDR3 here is CASSPWTESVNQPQHF. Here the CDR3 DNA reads TGTGCCAGTAGTCCCTGGACAGAAAGCGTCAATCAGCCCCAGCATTTT.

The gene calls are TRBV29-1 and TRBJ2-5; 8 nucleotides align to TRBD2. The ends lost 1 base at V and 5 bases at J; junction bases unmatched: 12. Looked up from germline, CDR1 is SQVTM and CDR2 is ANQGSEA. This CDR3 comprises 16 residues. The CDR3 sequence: CSVEGFGTSIGETQYF. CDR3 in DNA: TGCAGCGTTGAAGGGTTTGGGACTAGTATCGGGGAGACCCAGTACTTC.

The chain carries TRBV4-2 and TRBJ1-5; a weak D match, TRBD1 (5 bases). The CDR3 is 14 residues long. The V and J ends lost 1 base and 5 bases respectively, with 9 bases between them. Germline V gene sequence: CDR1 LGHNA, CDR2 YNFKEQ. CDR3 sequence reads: CASSQVAGDQPQHF. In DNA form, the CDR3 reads TGTGCCAGCAGCCAAGTGGCGGGGGATCAGCCCCAGCATTTT.

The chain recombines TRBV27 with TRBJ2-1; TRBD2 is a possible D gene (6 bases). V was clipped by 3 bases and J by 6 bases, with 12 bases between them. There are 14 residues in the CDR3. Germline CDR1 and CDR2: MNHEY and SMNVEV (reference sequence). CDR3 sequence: CASSFLLASNEQFF. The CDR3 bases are TGTGCCAGCAGTTTCCTACTAGCCAGCAATGAGCAGTTCTTC.

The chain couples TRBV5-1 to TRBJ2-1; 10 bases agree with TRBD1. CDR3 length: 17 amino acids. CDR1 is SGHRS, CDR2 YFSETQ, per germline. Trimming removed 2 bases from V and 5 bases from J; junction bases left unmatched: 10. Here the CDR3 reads CASSFLGTGALDNEQFF. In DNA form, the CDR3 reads TGCGCCAGCAGCTTTCTCGGGACAGGGGCTCTTGACAATGAGCAGTTCTTC.

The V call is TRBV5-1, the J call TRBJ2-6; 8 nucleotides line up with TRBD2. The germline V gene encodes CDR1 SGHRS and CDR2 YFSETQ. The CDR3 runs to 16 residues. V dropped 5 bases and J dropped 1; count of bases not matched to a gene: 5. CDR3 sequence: CASRSIAGSGANVLTF. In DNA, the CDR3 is TGCGCCAGCAGGTCTATAGCGGGATCTGGGGCCAACGTCCTGACTTTC.

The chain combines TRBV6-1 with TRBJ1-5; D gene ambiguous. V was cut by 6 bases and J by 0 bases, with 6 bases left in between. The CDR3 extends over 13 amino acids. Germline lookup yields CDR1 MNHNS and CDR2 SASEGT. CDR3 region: CASSLNSNQPQHF. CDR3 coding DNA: TGTGCCAGCAGCCTAAATAGCAATCAGCCCCAGCATTTT.

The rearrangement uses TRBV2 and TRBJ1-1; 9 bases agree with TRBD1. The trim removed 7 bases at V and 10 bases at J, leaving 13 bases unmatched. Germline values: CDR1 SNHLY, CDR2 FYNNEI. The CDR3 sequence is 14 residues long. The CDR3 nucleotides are TGTGCCAGCACAAGGACAGGGGAGCCCCTAGGAGCTTTCTTT. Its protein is CASTRTGEPLGAFF. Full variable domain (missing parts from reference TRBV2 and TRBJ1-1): EPEVTQTPSHQVTQMGQEVILRCVPISNHLYFYWYRQILGQKVEFLVSFYNNEISEKSEIFDDQFSVERPDGSNFTLKIRSTKLEDSAMYFCASTRTGEPLGAFFGQGTRLTVV.

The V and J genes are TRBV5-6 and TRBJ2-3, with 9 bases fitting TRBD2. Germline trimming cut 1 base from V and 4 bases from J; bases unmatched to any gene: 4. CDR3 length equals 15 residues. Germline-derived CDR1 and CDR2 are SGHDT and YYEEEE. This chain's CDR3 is CASSLLLAGSDTQYF. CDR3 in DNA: TGTGCCAGCAGCTTGCTGCTAGCGGGATCAGATACGCAGTATTTT.

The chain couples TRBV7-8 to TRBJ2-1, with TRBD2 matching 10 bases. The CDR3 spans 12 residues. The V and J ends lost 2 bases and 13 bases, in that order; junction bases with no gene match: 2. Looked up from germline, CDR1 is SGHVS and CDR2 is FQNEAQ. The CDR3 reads CASSLLAGGQFF. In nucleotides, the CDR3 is TGTGCCAGCAGCTTATTAGCGGGAGGACAGTTCTTC.

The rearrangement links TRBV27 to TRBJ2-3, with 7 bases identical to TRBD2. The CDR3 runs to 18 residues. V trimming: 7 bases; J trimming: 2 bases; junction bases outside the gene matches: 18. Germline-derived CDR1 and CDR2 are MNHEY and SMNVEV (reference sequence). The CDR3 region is CASTKFCWPAGYTDTQYF. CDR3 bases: TGTGCCAGCACCAAGTTTTGTTGGCCAGCGGGGTACACAGATACGCAGTATTTT.

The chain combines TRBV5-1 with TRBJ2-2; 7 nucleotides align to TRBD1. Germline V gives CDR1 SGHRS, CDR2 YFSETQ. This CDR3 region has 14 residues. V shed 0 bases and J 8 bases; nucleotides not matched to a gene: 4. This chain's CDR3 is CASSLETGRGELFF. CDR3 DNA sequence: TGCGCCAGCAGCTTGGAGACAGGGCGAGGGGAGCTGTTTTTT.